What follows are 6 T cell receptor beta chains derived from one specimen sequenced in a study of Ad26.COV2.S vaccination and SARS-CoV-2 variants. The repertoire was sequenced with immunoSEQ multiplex PCR; TCRdb's copy has only in-frame clones and lacks some. The sample consists of roughly 300,000 clones, 80% to 90% of them appearing once. Described treatment: around 19 received Ad26.COV2.S at low or high dose, single or two shots; roughly five received placebo; per-sample allocation not given. The study sampled participants on day 63 after the first vaccine or placebo injection. Material: peripheral blood, obtained in a trial of Ad26.COV2.S vaccine versus placebo. Receptor source: a person aged 18-65 years who received the Ad26.COV2.S COVID-19 vaccine or a placebo.

This rearrangement joins TRBV7-8 to TRBJ2-5; TRBD2 aligns across 7 bases. Losses at the gene ends were 5 bases for V and 5 bases for J; bases not matched to a gene: 17. The CDR3 spans 17 residues. Per germline, CDR1 SGHVS and CDR2 FQNEAQ. The CDR3 nucleotides read TGTGCCAGCAGCCGAGGGGATCCAGCGGGAACGTGGGAGACCCAGTACTTC. Amino acids: CASSRGDPAGTWETQYF.

The V gene is TRBV5-1, the J gene TRBJ1-2, with D hard to call. Germline V lookup: CDR1 SGHRS, CDR2 YFSETQ. This CDR3 comprises 14 residues. V gave up 4 bases and J gave up 1 base, with 11 bases separating them. The CDR3 DNA is TGCGCCAGCAGCGCGGACGGGCTTAACTATGGCTACACCTTC. Protein sequence: CASSADGLNYGYTF.

V usage is TRBV27 and J usage is TRBJ2-3; unclear D gene. Trimming pared 4 bases from V and 7 bases from J, leaving 15 bases between. Germline V gene lookup returns CDR1 MNHEY and CDR2 SMNVEV (reference sequence). CDR3 length: 14 residues. The CDR3 sequence is CASSSSFSTNTQYF. The CDR3 DNA is TGTGCCAGCAGTTCCTCTTTTAGCACGAATACGCAGTATTTT.

The chain couples TRBV6-5 to TRBJ1-2, with D perhaps matching TRBD1 (5 bases). Germline CDR1 MNHEY, CDR2 SVGAGI. Trimming removed 7 bases at V and 5 bases at J, with 17 bases between. This CDR3 contains 14 residues. Here the CDR3 reads CASNPDSGGYGYTF. CDR3 in DNA: TGTGCCAGCAACCCAGACAGTGGAGGGTATGGCTACACCTTC.

The V call is TRBV28, the J call TRBJ1-1, with D hard to call. CDR3 length equals 14 residues. The V gene's germline CDR1 is MDHEN and CDR2 SYDVKM. With 7 bases removed from V and 3 bases from J, the gap between germline ends came to 15 bases. The CDR3 loop is CASTPIWEDTEAFF. The CDR3 region has the DNA TGTGCCAGCACCCCCATCTGGGAGGACACTGAAGCTTTCTTT.

The J gene is TRBJ2-7, the V gene TRBV2; D not resolved. From germline, CDR1 is SNHLY and CDR2 FYNNEI. The CDR3 extends over 11 amino acids. V lost 11 bases and J lost 3, with 11 bases in between. The CDR3 region is CASAPGYEQYF. The CDR3 DNA reads as TGTGCCTCGGCACCTGGCTACGAGCAGTACTTC.